The 16 T cell receptor beta chains in this list originate from one sample, sequenced in a study of T cell responses to AZD1222 COVID-19 vaccine. Assay used: immunoSEQ multiplex PCR; TCRdb lists only in-frame clones, some missing. The table records roughly 160,000 clones, around 90% of them present only once. The specimen was peripheral blood, collected on day 0 of AZD1222 vaccination. The receptors shown here come from an adult in good health.

This chain joins TRBV19 and TRBJ1-5; D gene unclear. The CDR3 loop spans 13 amino acids. CDR1 and CDR2 from the germline V gene are LNHDA and SQIVND (reference sequence). V was pared by 2 bases and J by 5 bases, with 7 bases between. The CDR3 loop is CASSILVYQPQHF. In nucleotides, the CDR3 is TGTGCCAGTAGTATACTGGTTTATCAGCCCCAGCATTTT.

The rearrangement links TRBV4-3 to TRBJ2-2, with D unresolved. Trimming pared 4 bases from V and 5 bases from J, leaving 5 bases between. The CDR3 runs 12 residues. Germline V CDR1 and CDR2: LGHNA, YSLEER. CDR3 sequence (DNA): TGCGCCAGCAGCCCCCAAACCGGGGAGCTGTTTTTT. It encodes CASSPQTGELFF.

V and J are TRBV4-3 and TRBJ2-3; D is possibly TRBD1 (6 bases). Germline V gene sequence: CDR1 LGHNA, CDR2 YSLEER. This CDR3 contains 15 residues. V gave up 3 bases and J gave up 3 bases, with 13 bases separating them. This CDR3 reads CASSQRQVGTDTQYF. Here the CDR3 DNA reads TGCGCCAGCAGCCAGAGACAGGTTGGGACAGATACGCAGTATTTT.

V and J are TRBV28 and TRBJ1-1, with D unclear. The germline gives CDR1 MDHEN, CDR2 SYDVKM. The CDR3 contains 15 residues. V was trimmed by 5 bases and J by 0 bases, leaving 13 bases between them. CDR3 residues: CASSEWSRMNTEAFF. DNA of the CDR3: TGTGCCAGCAGTGAGTGGTCAAGAATGAACACTGAAGCTTTCTTT.

The rearrangement links TRBV7-2 to TRBJ2-7; D possibly uses TRBD1 or TRBD2 (7 bases each). The ends were cut back, 3 bases at V and 1 base at J, with 13 bases in the middle. CDR1 and CDR2 (germline): SGHTA, FQGNSA. CDR3 length: 15 residues. The CDR3 coding sequence is TGTGCCAGCAGCTTTCAGGGGGGGCCTTCCTACGAGCAGTACTTC. It encodes CASSFQGGPSYEQYF. The variable domain in full, completed from reference TRBV7-2 and TRBJ2-7, reads GAGVSQSPSNKVTEKGKDVELRCDPISGHTALYWYRQSLGQGLEFLIYFQGNSAPDKSGLPSDRFSAERTGGSVSTLTIQRTQQEDSAVYLCASSFQGGPSYEQYFGPGTRLTVT.

The J gene is TRBJ2-1, the V gene TRBV5-1; 8 bases fit TRBD2. V trimming: 1 base; J trimming: 0 bases; junction bases outside the gene matches: 3. CDR1 is SGHRS, CDR2 YFSETQ, per germline. There are 16 residues in the CDR3. This chain's CDR3 is CASSLPGTSSYNEQFF. The CDR3 DNA follows: TGCGCCAGCAGCTTGCCCGGGACTAGCTCCTACAATGAGCAGTTCTTC.

V usage is TRBV24-1 and J usage is TRBJ2-2; 8 bases are shared with TRBD1. Germline lookup yields CDR1 KGHDR and CDR2 SFDVKD. J was trimmed by 2 bases and V by 4 bases; bases with no gene match: 5. The CDR3 sequence is 16 residues long. CDR3 coding DNA: TGTGCCACCAGTGACTCCGGGACAGGTAACACCGGGGAGCTGTTTTTT. This codes for CATSDSGTGNTGELFF.

The V call is TRBV5-1, the J call TRBJ2-3; TRBD1 aligns across 7 bases. J gave up 4 bases and V 2 bases, and 10 bases lay outside the gene matches. The CDR3 has 16 residues. The germline CDR1 and CDR2 sequences are SGHRS and YFSETQ. CDR3 region: CASSFLGGFGSDTQYF. The CDR3 DNA reads TGCGCCAGCAGCTTTCTAGGGGGCTTCGGGTCAGATACGCAGTATTTT.

The V gene is TRBV11-2, the J gene TRBJ1-1; no clear D gene. Germline assignment: CDR1 SGHAT and CDR2 FQNNGV. The V end lost 5 bases, the J end lost 2 bases, and 6 bases lay between the germline ends. CDR3 length equals 12 residues. CDR3 protein: CASSRVNTEAFF. The CDR3, as DNA: TGTGCCAGCAGCCGGGTCAACACTGAAGCTTTCTTT.

This clone was picked up one time. The chain has TRBV6-5 and TRBJ2-2, with D hard to call. CDR1 is MNHEY, CDR2 SVGAGI, per germline. The CDR3 spans 14 residues. The V end lost 6 bases, the J end lost 2 bases, and 10 bases lay between the germline ends. CDR3 region: CASRPLRNTGELFF. CDR3 in DNA: TGTGCCAGCAGGCCCCTACGAAACACCGGGGAGCTGTTTTTT.

This clone was seen a single time. The chain has TRBV19 and TRBJ2-1; either TRBD1 or TRBD2 may supply D (5 bases each). V was clipped by 2 bases and J by 6 bases, with 14 bases between them. The CDR3 loop spans 15 amino acids. Per germline, CDR1 LNHDA and CDR2 SQIVND (reference sequence). CDR3 nucleotide sequence: TGTGCCAGTAGTATACGAGAGGTGGGGGTCAATGAGCAGTTCTTC. Translating gives CASSIREVGVNEQFF.

The chain links TRBV6-5 to TRBJ1-2; D not resolved. With 6 bases removed from V and 8 bases from J, the gap between germline ends came to 22 bases. CDR3 length equals 15 residues. Per the germline V gene, CDR1 is MNHEY and CDR2 is SVGAGI. The CDR3 DNA reads TGTGCCAGCAGCCCCGTACCGGCGCTATGGCGGGGCTACACCTTC. Its protein is CASSPVPALWRGYTF.

This chain joins TRBV24-1 and TRBJ2-1; 16 positions agree with TRBD2. This CDR3 has 16 residues. CDR1 is KGHDR and CDR2 is SFDVKD in the germline V gene. V dropped 5 bases and J dropped 9; count of bases not matched to a gene: 6. CDR3 loop: CATSAGTSGRAGEQFF. The CDR3 DNA follows: TGTGCCACCAGTGCAGGGACTAGCGGGAGGGCAGGTGAGCAGTTCTTC.

This clone was counted once. V gene TRBV27 combines with J gene TRBJ1-6; 8 nucleotides match TRBD1. Looked up from germline, CDR1 is MNHEY and CDR2 is SMNVEV (reference sequence). V shed 5 bases and J 10 bases; nucleotides not matched to a gene: 7. The CDR3 totals 14 residues. CDR3 residues: CASSPWDRLSPLHF. CDR3 coding DNA: TGTGCCAGCAGTCCGTGGGACAGGCTATCACCCCTCCACTTT.

The DNA for the CDR3 is TGTGCCAGTAGCCAGCGGACAGGGGCCTCCTACGAGCAGTACTTC. Translating gives CASSQRTGASYEQYF. This chain joins TRBV19 and TRBJ2-7; 9 bases map to TRBD1. Germline CDR1 is LNHDA and CDR2 is SQIVND (reference sequence). The V gene end was trimmed by 6 bases and the J gene end by 0 bases; junction bases not matched to a gene: 6. The CDR3 is 15 amino acids.

A few counts support this clone. Here the CDR3 reads CASSLVQGTEAFF. Written as DNA, the CDR3 is TGTGCCAGCAGCTTGGTTCAGGGGACTGAAGCTTTCTTT. The V gene is TRBV5-5, the J gene TRBJ1-1; the D gene is possibly TRBD1 (6 bases). Germline-derived CDR1 and CDR2 are SGHKS and YYEKEE (reference sequence). The length of the CDR3 is 13 residues. The ends were cut back, 0 bases at V and 5 bases at J, with 8 bases in the middle.